This T cell receptor beta chain was captured by sequencing in a study of blood T cell repertoires in COVID-19. Study overall: The United States, Italy and Spain were the sources of the acute and convalescent COVID-19 samples. T cells, B-cell-depleted T cells, or PBMCs supplied cDNA or gDNA.

Assignment of participants to cohorts was predicated upon participant-reported clinical history. Per the germline V gene, CDR1 is MGHDK and CDR2 is SYGVNS. This CDR3 has 15 residues. After removal of 4 bases from V and 6 bases from J, the junction contained 11 bases not matched to a gene. Authors' processing steps: By means of reference gene primer amplification, nucleated cell counts were estimated. Only in-frame clones appear in the TCRdb table, and some are missing; sequencing was by immunoSEQ multiplex PCR. D and trimming come from the DNA, and the V and J calls and clone size come from that table. The table has around 250,000 clones, 91% seen once; the top ten hold around 1.3%.

The sequenced sample consisted of PBMCs or T cells enriched from blood (not recorded which). The source of this sequence is a human donor in a cohort exposed to, infected with or recovered from COVID-19 (not recorded which). The donor label of this sample is uncertain. The chain carries TRBV25-1 and TRBJ1-1; the match to TRBD1 covers 7 bases. DNA of the CDR3: TGTGCCAGCAGTGCCCACGGAGGGGGCTCGGCTGAAGCTTTCTTT. Residues: CASSAHGGGSAEAFF.